A single sample is the source of the 6 T cell receptor beta chains below, sequenced in a study of T cell responses to AZD1222 COVID-19 vaccine. Assay used: immunoSEQ multiplex PCR; TCRdb lists only in-frame clones, some missing. The data show 100,000 to 130,000 clones, roughly 87% seen once. The sample consisted of peripheral blood, taken on day 0 of AZD1222 vaccination. These TCRs come from an adult in good health.

This clone has just a few counts. V gene TRBV3-1 (or the pseudogene TRBV3-2) combines with J gene TRBJ1-2; the D gene is possibly TRBD1 (5 bases). The CDR3 length is 13 residues. Trimming took 4 bases from V and 4 from J, leaving 10 bases between them. The germline CDR1 and CDR2 sequences are LGHDT and YNNKEL (reference sequence). CDR3 sequence: CASSLTEGYGYTF. The CDR3, as DNA: TGTGCCAGCAGCCTGACAGAGGGCTATGGCTACACCTTC.

The chain couples TRBV29-1 to TRBJ1-2; TRBD1 aligns across 10 bases. Germline CDR1 is SQVTM and CDR2 is ANQGSEA. This CDR3 comprises 13 residues. J lost 8 bases, V lost 7 bases, and 10 bases had no gene match. The CDR3 DNA follows: TGCAGCGCCAGACGACAGGGGGCGCCCGGCTACACCTTC. Translated: CSARRQGAPGYTF.

This chain connects TRBV6-5 to TRBJ1-4, with 9 bases matching TRBD1. V trimming: 8 bases; J trimming: 7 bases; junction bases outside the gene matches: 11. This CDR3 contains 15 residues. From germline, CDR1 is MNHEY and CDR2 SVGAGI. This CDR3 is CASSETGTGTEKLFF. The CDR3 nucleotides read TGTGCCAGCTCGGAAACCGGGACAGGGACTGAAAAACTGTTTTTT.

This chain uses TRBV7-7 with TRBJ2-1; D is uncertain. Germline CDR1 SSHAT, CDR2 FNYEAQ (reference sequence). Trimming removed 1 base at V and 0 bases at J, with 13 bases between. This CDR3 is built from 17 residues. CDR3 sequence reads: CASSLGSASSSYNEQFF. The CDR3 DNA reads TGTGCCAGCAGCTTAGGGTCGGCCTCAAGCTCCTACAATGAGCAGTTCTTC. The full variable domain, rest sourced from reference TRBV7-7 and TRBJ2-1, is GAGVSQSPRYKVTKRGQDVTLRCDPISSHATLYWYQQALGQGPEFLTYFNYEAQPDKSGLPSDRFSAERPEGSISTLTIQRTEQRDSAMYRCASSLGSASSSYNEQFFGPGTRLTVL.

In this sample, this clone turned up once. The chain is built from TRBV4-1 and TRBJ2-7, with no clear D. This CDR3 is built from 14 residues. Germline values: CDR1 MGHRA, CDR2 YSYEKL. Trimming shortened V by 0 bases and J by 0 bases, and 6 bases separated the two germline ends. The CDR3 bases are TGCGCCAGCAGCCAAGATCCAGGCTCCTACGAGCAGTACTTC. The encoded protein is CASSQDPGSYEQYF.

This clone was seen only once. The gene calls are TRBV7-2 and TRBJ2-6, with unresolved D. The CDR3 covers 16 residues. In germline, CDR1 is SGHTA, CDR2 FQGNSA. Trimming left V 2 bases short and J 0 bases short, with 8 bases between. For the CDR3, the DNA is TGTGCCAGCAGCTTAAGGTGGGACTCTGGGGCCAACGTCCTGACTTTC. Translating it yields CASSLRWDSGANVLTF.